This entry lists 31 T cell receptor beta chains sequenced from one sample in a study of OX40 agonist ivuxolimab in advanced cancers. Repertoires were generated with immunoSEQ multiplex PCR, while TCRdb's copy carries only in-frame clones and drops some. The table includes around 100,000 clones, 90% detected once. This sample comprised CD4+ or CD8+ T cells sorted from blood, obtained in a trial of the OX40 agonist ivuxolimab. The source is an adult with an advanced solid tumor such as melanoma, head and neck, liver or kidney cancer.

The chain uses TRBV2 and TRBJ2-1; 10 nucleotides match TRBD2. This CDR3 is 15 amino acids long. CDR1 and CDR2 from the germline V gene are SNHLY and FYNNEI. V shed 6 bases, J shed 6 bases, and the junction held 8 bases outside the gene matches. CDR3 protein: CASRAGTSDGNEQFF. In DNA, the CDR3 is TGTGCCAGCAGAGCCGGGACTAGCGACGGCAATGAGCAGTTCTTC.

The chain has TRBV7-3 and TRBJ2-1; 9 positions match TRBD2. Germline CDR1 is SGHTA and CDR2 is FQGTGA. This CDR3 is 15 amino acids long. The V segment lost 5 bases and the J segment 2 bases; nucleotides outside the gene matches: 4. This chain's CDR3 is CASSHRLAAYNEQFF. The CDR3 DNA sequence: TGTGCCAGCAGCCACAGACTAGCGGCCTACAATGAGCAGTTCTTC.

V usage is TRBV7-9 and J usage is TRBJ2-2, with a possible D match to TRBD1 (6 bases). V lost 2 bases and J 4 bases, leaving 8 bases between the germline ends. The germline V gene has CDR1 SEHNR and CDR2 FQNEAQ (reference sequence). This CDR3 contains 14 residues. CDR3 protein: CASSLSGVTGELFF. CDR3 bases: TGTGCCAGCAGCTTATCAGGGGTCACCGGGGAGCTGTTTTTT.

V and J are TRBV6-5 and TRBJ2-1; no reliable D call. V gave up 6 bases and J gave up 10 bases, with 13 bases separating them. This CDR3 region has 12 residues. Germline-derived CDR1 and CDR2 are MNHEY and SVGAGI. The CDR3 is CASRRPSGEQFF. The CDR3 DNA reads TGTGCCAGCAGGCGACCTTCCGGGGAGCAGTTCTTC.

The V call is TRBV10-3, the J call TRBJ2-7, with 13 bases aligning to TRBD2. The germline gives CDR1 ENHRY, CDR2 SYGVKD. With 6 bases clipped from V and 6 bases from J, the junction kept 2 bases outside the gene matches. The CDR3 extends over 13 amino acids. CDR3 sequence: CAIRGTSGTEQYF. The CDR3, as DNA: TGTGCCATCAGGGGGACTAGCGGGACCGAGCAGTACTTC.

The chain recombines TRBV6-1 with TRBJ2-1; 7 nucleotides match TRBD2. CDR3 length equals 24 residues. CDR1 MNHNS and CDR2 SASEGT come from the germline V gene. After removal of 2 bases from V and 0 bases from J, the junction contained 28 bases not matched to a gene. CDR3 in DNA: TGTGCCAGCAGTGAATGGGCACTTTTCAAGCCCACGCAGCCTAGCGGCGGCTCCTACAATGAGCAGTTCTTC. Protein product: CASSEWALFKPTQPSGGSYNEQFF.

The chain couples TRBV18 to TRBJ2-7, with D possibly TRBD1 on 5 matching bases. The CDR3 totals 16 residues. Trimming left V 3 bases short and J 2 bases short, with 17 bases between. Germline V CDR1 and CDR2: KGHSH, LQKENI. The DNA for the CDR3 is TGTGCCAGCTCACCTGGCGTCAGGGCTCGAGCCTACGAGCAGTACTTC. This sequence encodes CASSPGVRARAYEQYF.

V usage is TRBV18 and J usage is TRBJ2-7; D call uncertain. Germline loops: CDR1 KGHSH, CDR2 LQKENI. The V end lost 3 bases, the J end lost 2 bases, and 11 bases lay between the germline ends. The CDR3 is made up of 14 amino acids. Here the CDR3 reads CASSPPGPTYEQYF. DNA for the CDR3: TGTGCCAGCTCACCGCCGGGTCCCACCTACGAGCAGTACTTC.

The V call is TRBV7-2, the J call TRBJ2-5; a weak D match, TRBD2 (6 bases). Germline V gene sequence: CDR1 SGHTA, CDR2 FQGNSA. Trimming took 4 bases from V and 4 from J, leaving 10 bases between them. The CDR3 consists of 13 residues. CDR3 region: CASSWSGGETQYF. The CDR3 coding sequence is TGTGCCAGCAGCTGGTCCGGGGGAGAGACCCAGTACTTC.

This chain connects TRBV5-1 to TRBJ2-3, with 14 bases fitting TRBD2. The junction had 7 bases not matched to a gene; V was cut back by 1 base and J by 0 bases. This CDR3 contains 19 residues. Germline V gene sequence: CDR1 SGHRS, CDR2 YFSETQ. The CDR3 sequence: CASSLRIGTSGGSTDTQYF. CDR3 nucleotides: TGCGCCAGCAGCTTGAGGATCGGGACTAGCGGGGGTAGCACAGATACGCAGTATTTT.

The chain uses TRBV19 and TRBJ1-2; 11 nucleotides agree with TRBD1. With 6 bases clipped from V and 3 bases from J, the junction kept 6 bases outside the gene matches. This CDR3 spans 15 amino acids. CDR1 and CDR2 (germline): LNHDA, SQIVND (reference sequence). CDR3 sequence reads: CASSLRGQGDYGYTF. In nucleotides, the CDR3 is TGTGCCAGTAGCTTGAGGGGACAGGGGGACTATGGCTACACCTTC.

The genes are TRBV7-8 and TRBJ2-3; 12 bases fit TRBD2. The CDR3 runs 16 residues. Germline values: CDR1 SGHVS, CDR2 FQNEAQ. Trimming took 4 bases from V and 5 from J; bases not matched to a gene: 7. The CDR3 is CASSWEPGLAGDTQYF. The CDR3 DNA is TGTGCCAGCAGCTGGGAACCGGGACTAGCGGGAGATACGCAGTATTTT. Full variable domain (remainder filled in from reference TRBV7-8 and TRBJ2-3): GAGVSQSPRYKVAKRGQDVALRCDPISGHVSLFWYQQALGQGPEFLTYFQNEAQLDKSGLPSDRFFAERPEGSVSTLKIQRTQQEDSAVYLCASSWEPGLAGDTQYFGPGTRLTVL.

CDR3 region: CASSFGMNTEAFF. The CDR3, as DNA: TGTGCCAGCAGTTTCGGGATGAACACTGAAGCTTTCTTT. The chain couples TRBV28 to TRBJ1-1; D call uncertain. Trimming pared 3 bases from V and 0 bases from J, leaving 5 bases between. This CDR3 region has 13 residues. The germline CDR1 and CDR2 sequences are MDHEN and SYDVKM.

The chain combines TRBV5-1 with TRBJ2-7; 8 positions agree with TRBD2. CDR1 SGHRS and CDR2 YFSETQ come from the germline V gene. The CDR3 is 15 amino acids. Trimming took 0 bases from V and 4 from J; bases not matched to a gene: 6. CDR3 nucleotides: TGCGCCAGCAGCTTGGGGGGGACTAGTATATACGAGCAGTACTTC. Translation: CASSLGGTSIYEQYF.

J is TRBJ2-7 and V is TRBV19; TRBD1 agrees at 7 bases. CDR3 size: 15 residues. Germline-derived CDR1 and CDR2 are LNHDA and SQIVND (reference sequence). V was pared by 2 bases and J by 8 bases, with 12 bases of the junction left unmatched. CDR3 residues: CASSITHGTAEKQYF. DNA for the CDR3: TGTGCCAGTAGTATAACCCACGGGACAGCCGAGAAGCAGTACTTC.

This clone has just a few counts. The chain joins TRBV2 to TRBJ1-2; unclear D gene. The CDR3 spans 14 residues. With 7 bases removed from V and 4 bases from J, the gap between germline ends came to 16 bases. Germline CDR1 reads SNHLY; CDR2 reads FYNNEI. CDR3 nucleotide sequence: TGTGCCAGCAATCCCCCAGGCGCTATCTATGGCTACACCTTC. It codes for CASNPPGAIYGYTF.

The chain has TRBV2 and TRBJ2-3; 14 positions agree with TRBD2. There are 15 residues in the CDR3. Looked up from germline, CDR1 is SNHLY and CDR2 is FYNNEI. J lost 4 bases, V lost 7 bases, and 4 bases had no gene match. CDR3 bases: TGTGCCAGCAACCGACTAGCGGGAGGGCCAGATACGCAGTATTTT. Its translation is CASNRLAGGPDTQYF.

The rearrangement links TRBV4-1 to TRBJ2-4; the match to TRBD1 covers 8 bases. Germline lookup yields CDR1 MGHRA and CDR2 YSYEKL. The CDR3 sequence is 18 residues long. Trimming took 2 bases from V and 0 from J; bases not matched to a gene: 9. CDR3: CASSQFLGQGLAKNIQYF. In nucleotides, the CDR3 is TGCGCCAGCAGCCAATTCCTCGGACAGGGTTTAGCCAAAAACATTCAGTACTTC.

This chain links TRBV14 with TRBJ2-5; D gene unclear. The V end lost 1 base, the J end lost 6 bases, and 15 bases lay between the germline ends. Looked up from germline, CDR1 is SGHDN and CDR2 is FVKESK. This CDR3 comprises 15 residues. The CDR3 region is CASSQAGTNIQTQYF. CDR3 DNA: TGTGCCAGCAGCCAAGCCGGTACCAACATCCAGACCCAGTACTTC.

This chain links TRBV5-1 with TRBJ2-3; TRBD2 aligns across 9 bases. This CDR3 is 16 amino acids long. The V and J ends lost 0 bases and 4 bases, in that order; junction bases with no gene match: 6. From germline, CDR1 is SGHRS and CDR2 YFSETQ. This CDR3 reads CASSLALVAGADTQYF. In DNA, the CDR3 is TGCGCCAGCAGCTTGGCCTTGGTAGCGGGGGCAGATACGCAGTATTTT.

This clone was seen a single time. The rearrangement joins TRBV27 to TRBJ1-2; D may be TRBD1 (6 bases). Germline V gives CDR1 MNHEY, CDR2 SMNVEV (reference sequence). V dropped 6 bases and J dropped 8 bases, with 19 bases sitting between them. The CDR3 covers 14 residues. CDR3 region: CASRPTGTGSGYTF. Written as DNA, the CDR3 is TGTGCCAGCAGGCCTACCGGAACAGGGTCCGGCTACACCTTC.

The rearrangement uses TRBV5-4 and TRBJ2-1; D call uncertain. CDR3 length: 14 residues. V shed 3 bases and J shed 2 bases, with 9 bases lying between them. Germline V gives CDR1 SGHNT, CDR2 YYREEE (reference sequence). The CDR3 bases are TGTGCCAGCAGCTCCCAAATGACCTACAATGAGCAGTTCTTC. Translating it yields CASSSQMTYNEQFF.

V usage is TRBV5-4 and J usage is TRBJ2-5, with 7 bases lining up with TRBD1. V shed 0 bases and J 5 bases; nucleotides not matched to a gene: 13. The germline CDR1 and CDR2 sequences are SGHNT and YYREEE (reference sequence). CDR3 length equals 17 residues. The CDR3 region has the DNA TGTGCCAGCAGCTTGGACACCCGACAGGGTGGGCGGGAGACCCAGTACTTC. Protein product: CASSLDTRQGGRETQYF.

V is TRBV5-1 and J is TRBJ2-1; no clear D. Germline V lookup: CDR1 SGHRS, CDR2 YFSETQ. The CDR3 covers 13 residues. V gave up 4 bases and J gave up 6 bases, with 11 bases separating them. Here the CDR3 reads CASSPVSGNEQFF. The CDR3, as DNA: TGCGCCAGCAGCCCGGTTTCCGGCAATGAGCAGTTCTTC.

V usage is TRBV30 and J usage is TRBJ2-5, with D maybe TRBD2 (6 bases). CDR1 GTSNPN and CDR2 SVGIG come from the germline V gene (reference sequence). CDR3 size: 13 residues. The ends were cut back, 8 bases at V and 5 bases at J, with 18 bases in the middle. The CDR3 is CAIGGVYKETQYF. CDR3 DNA: TGTGCCATCGGGGGAGTGTATAAGGAGACCCAGTACTTC.

The chain has TRBV30 and TRBJ1-6, with D possibly matching TRBD1 (5 bases). The CDR3 runs 13 residues. Germline V gene data show CDR1 as GTSNPN and CDR2 as SVGIG (reference sequence). Trimming took off 1 base at V and 10 bases at J, with 11 bases between the two ends. The DNA for the CDR3 is TGTGCCTGGAGTGCAGGGCGGGAATCACCCCTCCACTTT. It translates to CAWSAGRESPLHF.

This clone was seen just once. The chain carries TRBV15 and TRBJ2-5; D is ambiguous. V shed 2 bases and J shed 2 bases, with 12 bases lying between them. The CDR3 sequence is 15 residues long. Germline V gene data show CDR1 as LNHNV and CDR2 as YYDKDF (reference sequence). This CDR3 is CATSRFSLNQETQYF. CDR3 DNA sequence: TGTGCCACCAGCAGATTTAGCCTGAATCAAGAGACCCAGTACTTC. Full variable domain (remainder filled in from reference TRBV15 and TRBJ2-5): DAMVIQNPRYQVTQFGKPVTLSCSQTLNHNVMYWYQQKSSQAPKLLFHYYDKDFNNEADTPDNFQSRRPNTSFCFLDIRSPGLGDTAMYLCATSRFSLNQETQYFGPGTRLLVL.

The chain has TRBV7-8 and TRBJ2-7, with D possibly matching TRBD1 (6 bases). The V end lost 1 base, the J end lost 0 bases, and 16 bases lay between the germline ends. Per germline, CDR1 SGHVS and CDR2 FQNEAQ. This CDR3 is built from 17 residues. CDR3: CASSLEGQSSYSYEQYF. As DNA, the CDR3 is TGTGCCAGCAGCTTAGAAGGACAGAGTTCCTACTCCTACGAGCAGTACTTC. Full variable domain (remainder filled in from reference TRBV7-8 and TRBJ2-7): GAGVSQSPRYKVAKRGQDVALRCDPISGHVSLFWYQQALGQGPEFLTYFQNEAQLDKSGLPSDRFFAERPEGSVSTLKIQRTQQEDSAVYLCASSLEGQSSYSYEQYFGPGTRLTVT.

V gene TRBV5-1 combines with J gene TRBJ2-2; D is ambiguous. This CDR3 has 13 residues. Germline CDR1 and CDR2: SGHRS and YFSETQ. With 2 bases removed from V and 0 bases from J, the gap between germline ends came to 2 bases. The CDR3 sequence is CASSFANTGELFF. As DNA, the CDR3 is TGCGCCAGCAGCTTCGCGAACACCGGGGAGCTGTTTTTT.

V gene TRBV28 combines with J gene TRBJ2-2, with D tentatively TRBD1 or TRBD2 (6 bases each). The CDR3 consists of 15 residues. V lost 2 bases and J 5 bases, leaving 12 bases between the germline ends. The V gene's germline CDR1 is MDHEN and CDR2 SYDVKM. CDR3 DNA sequence: TGTGCCAGCAGTTTAGGGGGCGCGGGGACCGGGGAGCTGTTTTTT. Translating it yields CASSLGGAGTGELFF.

J is TRBJ2-7 and V is TRBV11-2; possible D gene TRBD2, 5 bases. This CDR3 comprises 13 residues. Germline CDR1 reads SGHAT; CDR2 reads FQNNGV. Trimming took 1 base from V and 5 from J, leaving 9 bases between them. The DNA for the CDR3 is TGTGCCAGCAGCTTAGGACTTAGCGACGAGCAGTACTTC. It encodes CASSLGLSDEQYF.